This is a list of T cell receptor beta chains from one sample in a study of identical twins. TCRdb passed the 5' RACE reads through MiXCR, listing each CDR3 protein once. The data contain about 330,000 distinct CDR3 sequences, 12% of them seen just once; the ten biggest clones take up around 7.8%. These sequences were also reported in another study, on yellow fever vaccine responses in identical twins.

The source material was CD8+ T cells sorted from blood. The source of these receptors is a woman aged 18-35 years in good health. The CDR3 runs from the conserved cysteine through the conserved F or W. A D gene is named only where the DNA matches it firmly. The listing skips clone size in some rows; elsewhere it reads once, few, many or a size class.

d_gene: -
v_gene: TRBV11-3
j_gene: TRBJ2-1
abundance: few
CDR3nt: TGTGCCAGCAGCCGAGTGGGGGACGGTTACAATGAGCAGTTCTTC
CDR3aa: CASSRVGDGYNEQFF

d_gene: TRBD1
v_gene: TRBV5-1
j_gene: TRBJ1-2
abundance: many
CDR3nt: TGCGCCAGCAGCATATGGACAGGGAGCTTTCTTTATGGCTACACCTTC
CDR3aa: CASSIWTGSFLYGYTF

d_gene: -
v_gene: TRBV24-1
j_gene: TRBJ2-7
abundance: few
CDR3nt: TGTGCCACCAGTGATTTGGGGGGCAGGGAGCAGTACTTC
CDR3aa: CATSDLGGREQYF

d_gene: -
v_gene: TRBV9
j_gene: TRBJ2-2
abundance: few
CDR3nt: TGTGCCAGCTACCCGACGGGGGACCCTACCGGGGAGCTGTTTTTT
CDR3aa: CASYPTGDPTGELFF

d_gene: -
v_gene: TRBV15
j_gene: TRBJ2-3
abundance: -
CDR3nt: TGTGCCACCAGCAGAGAAGCGATGGATACGCAGTATTTT
CDR3aa: CATSREAMDTQYF

d_gene: TRBD1
v_gene: TRBV7-8
j_gene: TRBJ2-3
abundance: few
CDR3nt: TGTGCCAGCAGCTCATACGACAGGGACGGAGATACGCAGTATTTT
CDR3aa: CASSSYDRDGDTQYF

d_gene: -
v_gene: TRBV7-9
j_gene: TRBJ2-7
abundance: -
CDR3nt: TGTGCCAGCAGCTTGACTGCGGACGGGAACTACGAGCAGTACTTC
CDR3aa: CASSLTADGNYEQYF

d_gene: TRBD2
v_gene: TRBV11-1
j_gene: TRBJ2-3
abundance: -
CDR3nt: TGTGCCAGCAGCCCCCCGGCGTCTAGCGGGAGTTGGACAGATACGCAGTATTTT
CDR3aa: CASSPPASSGSWTDTQYF

d_gene: -
v_gene: TRBV20-1
j_gene: TRBJ1-5
abundance: many
CDR3nt: TGCAGTGCTAGCGGCGGAGGGAATCAGCCCCAGCATTTT
CDR3aa: CSASGGGNQPQHF

d_gene: TRBD2
v_gene: TRBV7-8
j_gene: TRBJ2-6
abundance: few
CDR3nt: TGTGCCAGCAGCTTTTTGGCGGGAGGAGCTGGGGCCAACGTCCTGACTTTC
CDR3aa: CASSFLAGGAGANVLTF

d_gene: -
v_gene: TRBV29-1
j_gene: TRBJ2-6
abundance: many
CDR3nt: TGCAGCGTTGTCAGGGTCGGGGCCAACGTCCTGACTTTC
CDR3aa: CSVVRVGANVLTF

d_gene: -
v_gene: TRBV12-3/TRBV12-4
j_gene: TRBJ1-1
abundance: many
CDR3nt: TGTGCCAGCAGTTTTGGGGGCACTGAAGCTTTCTTT
CDR3aa: CASSFGGTEAFF

d_gene: -
v_gene: TRBV15
j_gene: TRBJ2-1
abundance: many
CDR3nt: TGTGCCACCAGTACCGACAGACATGAGCAGTTCTTC
CDR3aa: CATSTDRHEQFF

d_gene: -
v_gene: TRBV2
j_gene: TRBJ1-6
abundance: once
CDR3nt: TGTGCCACCCGGGCCCGGAATTCACCCCTCCACTTT
CDR3aa: CATRARNSPLHF

d_gene: -
v_gene: TRBV27
j_gene: TRBJ2-7
abundance: -
CDR3nt: TGTGCCAGCAGGAGTGGATTTTACGAGCAGTACTTC
CDR3aa: CASRSGFYEQYF

d_gene: -
v_gene: TRBV7-2
j_gene: TRBJ2-7
abundance: few
CDR3nt: TGTGCCAGCAGCCACCCGACTAGGTCCTCCTACGAGCAGTACTTC
CDR3aa: CASSHPTRSSYEQYF

d_gene: -
v_gene: TRBV29-1
j_gene: TRBJ2-3
abundance: few
CDR3nt: TGCAGCGTTGAGGCGGGCACAGATACGCAGTATTTT
CDR3aa: CSVEAGTDTQYF

d_gene: -
v_gene: TRBV15
j_gene: TRBJ1-1
abundance: few
CDR3nt: TGTGCCACCAGCAGAGATCGGGGAGAGAACACTGAAGCTTTCTTT
CDR3aa: CATSRDRGENTEAFF

d_gene: -
v_gene: TRBV11-2
j_gene: TRBJ1-2
abundance: -
CDR3nt: TGTGCCAGCAGCCCCGCGGGGGATTGGGACTATGGCTACACCTTC
CDR3aa: CASSPAGDWDYGYTF

d_gene: TRBD2
v_gene: TRBV12-3/TRBV12-4
j_gene: TRBJ2-1
abundance: many
CDR3nt: TGTGCCAGCAGTTTGGGGACTAGCACCAATGAGCAGTTCTTC
CDR3aa: CASSLGTSTNEQFF

d_gene: TRBD1
v_gene: TRBV7-9
j_gene: TRBJ2-7
abundance: few
CDR3nt: TGTGCCAGCAGCCCAATAAGGGACAGGTCCTACGAGCAGTACTTC
CDR3aa: CASSPIRDRSYEQYF

d_gene: -
v_gene: TRBV6-5
j_gene: TRBJ2-7
abundance: few
CDR3nt: TGTGCCAGCAGTTACCGAGGGCGCGAGAAGGACGAGCAGTACTTC
CDR3aa: CASSYRGREKDEQYF

d_gene: -
v_gene: TRBV5-1
j_gene: TRBJ1-2
abundance: few
CDR3nt: TGCGCCAGCAGCTTGATCGGACGACGAGGCTACACCTTC
CDR3aa: CASSLIGRRGYTF

d_gene: -
v_gene: TRBV9
j_gene: TRBJ2-3
abundance: few
CDR3nt: TGTGCCAGCAGCGTATTTGGGAGCCGCACAGATACGCAGTATTTT
CDR3aa: CASSVFGSRTDTQYF

d_gene: -
v_gene: TRBV16
j_gene: TRBJ2-5
abundance: few
CDR3nt: TGTGCCAGCAACAGGGAACGGGCAGGAGAGACCCAGTACTTC
CDR3aa: CASNRERAGETQYF

d_gene: -
v_gene: TRBV9
j_gene: TRBJ1-2
abundance: -
CDR3nt: TGTGCCAGCAGCTCTCTCCGGGATGGCTACACCTTC
CDR3aa: CASSSLRDGYTF

d_gene: TRBD1
v_gene: TRBV2
j_gene: TRBJ2-7
abundance: few
CDR3nt: TGTGCCAGCAGTGACGCGGACAGGGGACCCTACGAGCAGTACTTC
CDR3aa: CASSDADRGPYEQYF

d_gene: -
v_gene: TRBV4-1
j_gene: TRBJ1-1
abundance: few
CDR3nt: TGCGCCAGCAGCCAAGAATCCGTCTGGAACACTGAAGCTTTCTTT
CDR3aa: CASSQESVWNTEAFF

d_gene: -
v_gene: TRBV27
j_gene: TRBJ1-1
abundance: -
CDR3nt: TGTGCCAGCAGTTTCCTCAGGGGTTCGAACACTGAAGCTTTCTTT
CDR3aa: CASSFLRGSNTEAFF

d_gene: TRBD2
v_gene: TRBV20-1
j_gene: TRBJ2-7
abundance: -
CDR3nt: TGCAGTGCTAGCGAGCGGGAGCCCTACGAGCAGTACTTC
CDR3aa: CSASEREPYEQYF

d_gene: -
v_gene: TRBV20-1
j_gene: TRBJ2-1
abundance: -
CDR3nt: TGCAGTCCTAGGACCCGCCGTTCCCATGAGCAGTTCTTC
CDR3aa: CSPRTRRSHEQFF

d_gene: -
v_gene: TRBV11-1
j_gene: TRBJ2-7
abundance: few
CDR3nt: TGTGCCAGCAGCTTAGGAGAAATAGAGAAGTACTTC
CDR3aa: CASSLGEIEKYF

d_gene: -
v_gene: TRBV5-1
j_gene: TRBJ2-6
abundance: -
CDR3nt: TGCGCCAGCAGCTTGGCCGGACGGCTCTCTGGGGCCAACGTCCTGACTTTC
CDR3aa: CASSLAGRLSGANVLTF

d_gene: -
v_gene: TRBV5-6
j_gene: TRBJ2-2
abundance: few
CDR3nt: TGTGCCAGCAGCTTGATAGGGGCGGCCGGGGAGCTGTTTTTT
CDR3aa: CASSLIGAAGELFF

d_gene: -
v_gene: TRBV6-5
j_gene: TRBJ1-1
abundance: many
CDR3nt: TGTGCCAGCAGATCCGGCACTGAAGCTTTCTTT
CDR3aa: CASRSGTEAFF

d_gene: TRBD1
v_gene: TRBV6-1
j_gene: TRBJ2-1
abundance: few
CDR3nt: TGTGCCAGCAGAAGACAGGGAGCGTCCTACAATGAGCAGTTCTTC
CDR3aa: CASRRQGASYNEQFF

d_gene: -
v_gene: TRBV5-1
j_gene: TRBJ2-1
abundance: -
CDR3nt: TGCGCCAGCAGCTTGGCCGCGCCCGAATTCAATGAGCAGTTCTTC
CDR3aa: CASSLAAPEFNEQFF

d_gene: -
v_gene: TRBV10-3
j_gene: TRBJ2-3
abundance: few
CDR3nt: TGTGCCATCAGCAACGGGGAAGGTTCGGCAGATACGCAGTATTTT
CDR3aa: CAISNGEGSADTQYF

d_gene: TRBD1
v_gene: TRBV28
j_gene: TRBJ2-1
abundance: -
CDR3nt: TGTGCCAGCAGCGGACGGACAGGGATCGATGAGCAGTTCTTC
CDR3aa: CASSGRTGIDEQFF

d_gene: -
v_gene: TRBV11-2
j_gene: TRBJ2-2
abundance: many
CDR3nt: TGTGCCAGCAGCTTCCCCCAACTAGCTTACAACACCGGGGAGCTGTTTTTT
CDR3aa: CASSFPQLAYNTGELFF

d_gene: -
v_gene: TRBV6-5
j_gene: TRBJ2-5
abundance: many
CDR3nt: TGTGCCAGCAGTTATCGAGAGACCCAGTACTTC
CDR3aa: CASSYRETQYF

d_gene: -
v_gene: TRBV4-2
j_gene: TRBJ2-1
abundance: many
CDR3nt: TGTGCCAGCAGCCAAGGGGCTAGAGATTTGTGGGGAACCTACAATGAGCAGTTCTTC
CDR3aa: CASSQGARDLWGTYNEQFF

d_gene: -
v_gene: TRBV29-1
j_gene: TRBJ2-2
abundance: few
CDR3nt: TGCAGCGTTGAGGGTCGGGGCAGATCGAACACCGGGGAGCTGTTTTTT
CDR3aa: CSVEGRGRSNTGELFF

d_gene: -
v_gene: TRBV7-8
j_gene: TRBJ1-6
abundance: many
CDR3nt: TGTGCCAGCAGCTCGGAAGGGGGATATAATTCACCCCTCCACTTT
CDR3aa: CASSSEGGYNSPLHF

d_gene: TRBD1
v_gene: TRBV19
j_gene: TRBJ1-2
abundance: -
CDR3nt: TGTGCCAGTAGTATAACAATCAACAGGGGAAACTATGGCTACACCTTC
CDR3aa: CASSITINRGNYGYTF

d_gene: TRBD2
v_gene: TRBV12-3/TRBV12-4
j_gene: TRBJ2-3
abundance: few
CDR3nt: TGTGCCAGCAGTCCCCGAGCGGGGGCAGTCGCAGATACGCAGTATTTT
CDR3aa: CASSPRAGAVADTQYF